This TCR beta chain was recorded in a study of T cell responses to AZD1222 COVID-19 vaccine. The germline V gene has CDR1 LGHDT and CDR2 YNNKEL (reference sequence). Germline trimming cut 4 bases from V and 8 bases from J; bases unmatched to any gene: 2. The CDR3 extends over 14 amino acids. Findings of the study overall: Within unmutated variant regions lay the reported targets of nearly half of spike-specific TCRs. White British people made up most donors, females outnumbered males, and clonal diversity was possibly underestimated. Regions 160-218 and 743-854 dominated among vaccine-associated CD4 TCRs spanning spike. Spike-specific TCR repertoires showed rising breadth and depth after two AZD1222 doses.

Clones were read by immunoSEQ multiplex PCR, and TCRdb kept only the in-frame ones, dropping some. The sample has 90,000 to 100,000 clones; 88% are singletons. Turning to this clone: The antigen is unknown.

This rearrangement joins TRBV3-1 (or the pseudogene TRBV3-2) to TRBJ1-4; TRBD1 matches at 12 bases. The sequence derives from an adult who received the AZD1222 COVID-19 vaccine. The source material was peripheral blood, sampled 28 days after the second AZD1222 dose. The CDR3 nucleotides read TGTGCCAGCAGCCGGGACAGGGGGCCCGAAAAACTGTTTTTT. Translating gives CASSRDRGPEKLFF.